These 15 T cell receptor beta chains were sequenced from one sample in a study of beta chain features in type 1 diabetes (dated by TCRdb to 2016 to 2018). To prepare the library, the immunoSEQ multiplex PCR assay was applied. The High Capacity cDNA Reverse Transcription Kit was used to reverse transcribe all of the isolated RNA, meaning that expressed TCRB transcripts were what got sequenced. TCRdb limited this immuneACCESS table to in-frame rearrangements with V and J called. A share of clones is missing; checked studies link under half to unresolved V genes, and the rest is unexplained. Within this sample are around 97,000 clones, with approximately 30% of them counted one time only. Jointly, the top ten make up roughly 0.58% of the sample. These TCRs' antigens remain unknown. Broader findings and caveats from the paper: In all four CD4+ subsets, TCRB CDR3 length was moderately but significantly shorter in type 1 diabetes patients.

Sequencing used central memory CD4+ T cells from blood. The receptors here all came from a woman between 18 and 30 years old with type 1 diabetes.

The rearrangement uses TRBV2 and TRBJ1-1; 9 bases line up with TRBD1. CDR1 and CDR2 (germline): SNHLY, FYNNEI. The CDR3 extends over 13 amino acids. J was trimmed by 4 bases and V by 9 bases; bases with no gene match: 6. The CDR3 region has the DNA TGTGCCAGTTCGGGACAGGGACTCACTGAAGCTTTCTTT. Residues: CASSGQGLTEAFF.

The rearrangement links TRBV6-1 to TRBJ2-3; possibly TRBD2 for D (5 bases). CDR3 length: 15 residues. Trimming removed 0 bases at V and 5 bases at J, with 12 bases between. Germline V gene data show CDR1 as MNHNS and CDR2 as SASEGT. The CDR3 nucleotides read TGTGCCAGCAGTGAAGCAGGCGGGCTCCAAGATACGCAGTATTTT. It is translated as CASSEAGGLQDTQYF.

V and J are TRBV5-8 and TRBJ2-2, with TRBD2 as a possible D gene (5 bases). V was cut by 3 bases and J by 0 bases, with 12 bases left in between. CDR1 is SGHTS and CDR2 is YDEGEE in the germline V gene. This CDR3 spans 16 amino acids. The CDR3 DNA reads TGTGCCAGCAGCTGGAAGCGGTATTCGAACACCGGGGAGCTGTTTTTT. Its protein product is CASSWKRYSNTGELFF.

J is TRBJ1-1 and V is TRBV2; D is unclear. The ends were cut back, 6 bases at V and 9 bases at J, with 23 bases in the middle. Germline CDR1 and CDR2: SNHLY and FYNNEI. CDR3 size: 15 residues. The CDR3 loop reads CASRGASDQSSKAFF. CDR3 sequence (DNA): TGTGCCAGCAGGGGCGCCTCGGATCAGTCGAGCAAAGCTTTCTTT.

The chain carries TRBV30 and TRBJ1-3; 10 bases are shared with TRBD1. V was clipped by 2 bases and J by 10 bases; unmatched bases: 5. This CDR3 contains 13 residues. Germline V CDR1 and CDR2: GTSNPN, SVGIG (reference sequence). The CDR3 loop is CAWSSGTGETIYF. DNA for the CDR3: TGTGCCTGGAGTTCCGGGACAGGGGAAACCATATATTTT.

The chain combines TRBV4-1 with TRBJ2-2; D remains ambiguous. Trimming cost V 4 bases and J 2 bases, with 11 bases left between them. Germline V gene lookup returns CDR1 MGHRA and CDR2 YSYEKL. The CDR3 loop spans 15 amino acids. CDR3 coding DNA: TGCGCCAGCAGCCGCCTAGGTCTAAACACCGGGGAGCTGTTTTTT. Translation gives CASSRLGLNTGELFF.

The J gene is TRBJ1-1, the V gene TRBV7-2; 7 nucleotides match TRBD1. Germline V gene sequence: CDR1 SGHTA, CDR2 FQGNSA. The CDR3 has 16 amino acids. The V and J ends lost 1 base and 1 base, in that order; junction bases with no gene match: 6. The CDR3: CASSLGYRGKNTEAFF. CDR3 DNA sequence: TGTGCCAGCAGCTTAGGATACAGGGGTAAGAACACTGAAGCTTTCTTT.

This clone was seen more than once but under ten times. This rearrangement joins TRBV10-3 to TRBJ2-1; TRBD2 agrees at 11 bases. V was clipped by 0 bases and J by 3 bases; unmatched bases: 7. In germline, CDR1 is ENHRY, CDR2 SYGVKD. This CDR3 is built from 18 residues. This chain's CDR3 is CAISESRRLAGGYNEQFF. The CDR3 coding sequence is TGTGCCATCAGTGAGTCGAGGAGGCTAGCGGGAGGCTACAATGAGCAGTTCTTC.

This clone was recorded once. The chain has TRBV7-9 and TRBJ1-1, with no clear D. Germline CDR1 reads SEHNR; CDR2 reads FQNEAQ (reference sequence). V shed 1 base and J shed 0 bases, with 9 bases lying between them. The CDR3 runs to 15 residues. This CDR3 is CASSLGAFMNTEAFF. DNA of the CDR3: TGTGCCAGCAGCTTAGGCGCTTTCATGAACACTGAAGCTTTCTTT.

This chain connects TRBV10-3 to TRBJ2-1; the match to TRBD1 covers 10 bases. CDR1 and CDR2 (germline): ENHRY, SYGVKD. The CDR3 loop spans 15 amino acids. With V trimmed by 4 bases and J by 8 bases, 8 bases remained unmatched. The CDR3 coding sequence is TGTGCCATCAGTGGTTTGGGACAGGGGTCACATGAGCAGTTCTTC. Protein product: CAISGLGQGSHEQFF.

The CDR3 bases are TGTGCCAGCAGCGCTCAAGGGGGACCCTACAATGAGCAGTTCTTC. Protein: CASSAQGGPYNEQFF. J is TRBJ2-1 and V is TRBV9; D is perhaps TRBD1 (6 bases). Germline assignment: CDR1 SGDLS and CDR2 YYNGEE. Between the trimmed V and J ends, which lost 3 bases and 2 bases, there was a span of 12 bases. The CDR3 extends over 15 amino acids. The full variable domain, completed using reference TRBV9 and TRBJ2-1, is DSGVTQTPKHLITATGQRVTLRCSPRSGDLSVYWYQQSLDQGLQFLIQYYNGEERAKGNILERFSAQQFPDLHSELNLSSLELGDSALYFCASSAQGGPYNEQFFGPGTRLTVL.

The genes are TRBV4-1 and TRBJ2-3; maybe TRBD2 (6 bases). Germline assignment: CDR1 MGHRA and CDR2 YSYEKL. The CDR3 covers 12 residues. Deletions cut 2 bases from V and 14 bases from J, with 14 bases between. CDR3 protein: CASSQLTSLLYF. CDR3 DNA: TGCGCCAGCAGCCAACTGACTAGTTTGTTGTATTTT.

Here the CDR3 DNA reads TGCAGCGTTGTATTGGTTACCGACAGCCTAAGGGACGAGCAGTACTTC. This gives the protein CSVVLVTDSLRDEQYF. V is TRBV29-1 and J is TRBJ2-7, with D possibly being TRBD1 (5 bases). Germline CDR1 SQVTM, CDR2 ANQGSEA. V was pared by 4 bases and J by 5 bases, with 24 bases between. This CDR3 has 16 amino acids.

This clone was seen more than once but under ten times. The chain links TRBV18 to TRBJ2-7; D uncertain. Germline CDR1 KGHSH, CDR2 LQKENI. V dropped 4 bases and J dropped 3 bases, with 16 bases sitting between them. CDR3 length equals 15 residues. CDR3: CASSRYNAANYEQYV. The CDR3 DNA is TGTGCCAGCTCACGTTACAACGCCGCGAACTACGAGCAGTACGTC.

This sequence joins TRBV28 and TRBJ2-1; 16 positions match TRBD2. Germline V CDR1 and CDR2: MDHEN, SYDVKM. This CDR3 has 16 amino acids. The ends lost 6 bases at V and 7 bases at J; junction bases unmatched: 6. CDR3 sequence reads: CASSRGTSGRGNEQFF. DNA of the CDR3: TGTGCCAGCAGCCGGGGGACTAGCGGGAGGGGAAATGAGCAGTTCTTC.